The TCR beta chain described here comes from a study of blood T cell repertoires in COVID-19. Study-wide background: Both acute and convalescent COVID-19 samples were obtained from the United States, Italy and Spain.

The sample holds one count of this clone. The CDR3 spans 12 residues. Trimming left V 7 bases short and J 12 bases short, with 18 bases between. Germline V gives CDR1 MDHEN, CDR2 SYDVKM. The protocol was immunoSEQ multiplex PCR, while the TCRdb copy is restricted to in-frame clones and leaves out a portion. The sample holds over 150,000 clones, approximately 80% seen once. The sequence was obtained from a woman aged 40 to 55 with COVID-19, enrolled during active disease. The chain combines TRBV28 with TRBJ1-1; a weak D match, TRBD1 (5 bases). The source material was peripheral blood. The CDR3 region is CASTLQGQVTFF. Written as DNA, the CDR3 is TGTGCCAGCACTCTCCAGGGTCAGGTAACTTTCTTT.